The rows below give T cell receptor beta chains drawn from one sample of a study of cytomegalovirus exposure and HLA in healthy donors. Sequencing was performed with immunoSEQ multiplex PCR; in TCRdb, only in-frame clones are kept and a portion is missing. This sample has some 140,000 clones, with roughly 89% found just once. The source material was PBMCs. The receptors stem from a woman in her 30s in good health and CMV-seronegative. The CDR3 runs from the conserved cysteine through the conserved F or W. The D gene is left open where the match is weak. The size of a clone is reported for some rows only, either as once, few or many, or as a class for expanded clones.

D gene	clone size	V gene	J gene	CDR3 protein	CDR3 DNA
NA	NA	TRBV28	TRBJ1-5	CASAKGPLELHF	TGTGCCAGCGCGAAGGGGCCCCTCGAACTCCATTTT
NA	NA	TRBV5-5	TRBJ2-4	CASSFFTGFAKNIQYF	TGTGCCAGCAGCTTCTTTACAGGGTTCGCCAAAAACATTCAGTACTTC
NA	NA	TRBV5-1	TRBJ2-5	CASSLGVVQETQYF	TGCGCCAGCAGCTTGGGAGTAGTCCAAGAGACCCAGTACTTC
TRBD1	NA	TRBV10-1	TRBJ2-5	CASSALRPGQGIREQYF	TGCGCCAGCAGTGCCCTCAGGCCGGGACAGGGGATTCGGGAGCAGTACTTC
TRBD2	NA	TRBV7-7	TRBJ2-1	CASSFGPAGYNEQFF	TGTGCCAGCAGTTTCGGTCCAGCGGGGTACAATGAGCAGTTCTTC
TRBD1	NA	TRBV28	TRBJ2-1	CASSRVQGAGEQFF	TGTGCCAGCAGTCGAGTACAGGGGGCAGGTGAGCAGTTCTTC
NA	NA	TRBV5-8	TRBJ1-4	CASSLGQSDNEKLFF	TGTGCCAGCAGCTTGGGACAGTCAGACAATGAAAAACTGTTTTTT
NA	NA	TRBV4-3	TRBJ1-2	CASSQDGPRVDYGYTF	TGCGCCAGCAGCCAAGATGGTCCACGGGTCGACTATGGCTACACCTTC
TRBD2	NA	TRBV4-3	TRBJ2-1	CASSQTIAGSSYNEQFF	TGCGCCAGCAGCCAAACCATAGCGGGGAGCTCCTACAATGAGCAGTTCTTC
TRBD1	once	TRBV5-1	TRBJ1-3	CASSSGTGSSGNTIYF	TGCGCCAGCAGCTCCGGGACAGGGAGCTCTGGAAACACCATATATTTT
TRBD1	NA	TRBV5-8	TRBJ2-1	CASSFADRVWSSYNEQFF	TGTGCCAGCAGCTTCGCCGACAGGGTCTGGAGCTCCTACAATGAGCAGTTCTTC
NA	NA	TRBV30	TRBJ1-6	CARSLQGLGSPLHF	TGTGCCCGGAGTCTCCAGGGGTTGGGTTCACCCCTCCACTTT
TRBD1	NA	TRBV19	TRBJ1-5	CASSPGQASNQPQHF	TGTGCCAGTAGTCCGGGACAGGCAAGCAATCAGCCCCAGCATTTT
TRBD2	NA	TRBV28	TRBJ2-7	CASSPWGSGSNEQYF	TGTGCCAGCAGCCCCTGGGGTAGCGGGAGCAACGAGCAGTACTTC
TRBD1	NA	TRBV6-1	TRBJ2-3	CASSDPGTVTDTQYF	TGTGCCAGCAGTGACCCCGGGACAGTCACAGATACGCAGTATTTT
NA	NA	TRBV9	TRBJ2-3	CASSPEGGSTDTQYF	TGTGCCAGCAGCCCTGAAGGAGGGAGCACAGATACGCAGTATTTT
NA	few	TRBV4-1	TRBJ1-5	CASSQYLEYSNQPQHF	TGCGCCAGCAGCCAGTACCTAGAGTATAGCAATCAGCCCCAGCATTTT
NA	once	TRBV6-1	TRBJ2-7	CASSAPITGGDEQYF	TGTGCCAGCAGCGCCCCGATCACTGGGGGCGACGAGCAGTACTTC